The present T cell receptor beta chain was sequenced within a study of CD8 T cells in Susac syndrome. Study results and caveats: An acknowledgment was made by the study that its TCR sequencing and HLA analysis involved relatively few individuals. There were around 15 Susac-specific public clones in total CD8+ repertoires and a few in CD8+ TEMRA repertoires.

cDNA came from approximately 0.5 to 1 ug RNA primed by random hexamers. immunoSEQ multiplex PCR amplified TCR beta CDR3 across 54 Vbeta, 13 Jbeta. TCRdb redid the calling of the immunoSEQ multiplex PCR reads with MiXCR, one entry per CDR3 protein. The sample records 70,000 to 100,000 distinct CDR3 sequences, 95% to 96% being singletons. Trimming took 4 bases from V and 4 from J, leaving 19 bases between them. Germline lookup yields CDR1 LGHNA and CDR2 YSLEER. The CDR3 sequence is 16 residues long. As regards this clonotype: Its antigen remains unknown.

The origin of this receptor is a human donor with Susac syndrome. The chain couples TRBV4-3 to TRBJ1-2, with a weak D call TRBD1 (5 bases). Sequenced: CD8+ T cells from PBMCs. The CDR3 sequence: CASSPRPGAQSYGYTF. CDR3 nucleotides: TGCGCCAGCAGCCCTCGGCCCGGGGCCCAATCCTATGGCTACACCTTC.